Following are 29 T cell receptor beta chains from one sample sequenced in a study of CD8+ T cells in alopecia areata. It was cDNA, reverse transcribed from extracted RNA, that served as the sequencing template. The protocol was immunoSEQ multiplex PCR, while the TCRdb copy is restricted to in-frame clones and leaves out a portion. Of some 190,000 clones listed, 60% are singletons. Treatment indicated: oral pan-JAK inhibitor, 5-10 mg twice daily. The sequencing used CD4+ T cells sorted from blood, collected at week 24, from a patient treated with tofacitinib. Source of these receptors: a human donor with alopecia areata.

This clone was picked up a small number of times. The J gene is TRBJ2-2, the V gene TRBV7-2; D remains unclear. V was pared by 5 bases and J by 6 bases, with 10 bases between. The CDR3 covers 13 residues. The germline CDR1 and CDR2 sequences are SGHTA and FQGNSA. The CDR3 nucleotides read TGTGCCAGCAGCCCACCCGCCCCCGGGGAGCTGTTTTTT. Translation: CASSPPAPGELFF.

This clone was seen once. The chain is built from TRBV14 and TRBJ1-2; D unresolved. The V end lost 5 bases, the J end lost 4 bases, and 14 bases lay between the germline ends. The CDR3 totals 14 residues. Germline CDR1 and CDR2: SGHDN and FVKESK. CDR3 sequence (DNA): TGTGCCAGCAGCGGGAGCGGGATTACCTATGGCTACACCTTC. As protein: CASSGSGITYGYTF.

This sequence joins TRBV30 and TRBJ2-5, with 7 bases that match TRBD1. J gave up 5 bases and V 4 bases, and 10 bases lay outside the gene matches. This CDR3 spans 14 amino acids. The germline V gene encodes CDR1 GTSNPN and CDR2 SVGIG (reference sequence). This CDR3 is CAWIRQGITETQYF. In DNA form, the CDR3 reads TGTGCCTGGATTCGACAGGGAATTACTGAGACCCAGTACTTC.

In its sample, this clone was seen a few times. The V and J genes are TRBV2 and TRBJ2-1, with TRBD1 matching over 8 bases. The CDR3 has 13 residues. Trimming cost V 5 bases and J 7 bases; bases outside gene matches: 4. Per germline, CDR1 SNHLY and CDR2 FYNNEI. As DNA, the CDR3 is TGTGCCAGCAGTATGCGACAGGGGAATGAGCAGTTCTTC. This encodes CASSMRQGNEQFF.

This chain links TRBV7-2 with TRBJ2-6; D not resolved. V gave up 1 base and J gave up 0 bases, with 4 bases separating them. Germline lookup yields CDR1 SGHTA and CDR2 FQGNSA. There are 15 residues in the CDR3. CDR3 sequence: CASSLDASGANVLTF. The DNA for the CDR3 is TGTGCCAGCAGCTTAGATGCCTCTGGGGCCAACGTCCTGACTTTC.

This clone was picked up a small number of times. The V call is TRBV18, the J call TRBJ2-1, with 8 bases fitting TRBD2. J lost 7 bases, V lost 6 bases, and 11 bases had no gene match. The CDR3 spans 15 residues. Germline assignment: CDR1 KGHSH and CDR2 LQKENI. The CDR3 reads CASSPGRGAGNEQFF. The CDR3 DNA reads TGTGCCAGCTCCCCCGGGAGGGGGGCAGGTAATGAGCAGTTCTTC. The whole variable domain, filled in from reference TRBV18 and TRBJ2-1, reads NAGVMQNPRHLVRRRGQEARLRCSPMKGHSHVYWYRQLPEEGLKFMVYLQKENIIDESGMPKERFSAEFPKEGPSILRIQQVVRGDSAAYFCASSPGRGAGNEQFFGPGTRLTVL.

Note on this clone: One end of the junction is discordant with germline, which a read error may explain. V is TRBV4-1 and J is TRBJ2-3; D is uncertain. Germline V gene data show CDR1 as MGHRA and CDR2 as YSYEKL. The CDR3 covers 14 residues. The CDR3 DNA follows: TGCGCCAGCAACCAAGATGGGGGCACAGATACGCAGTATTTT. Amino acid sequence: CASNQDGGTDTQYF.

The CDR3 here is CASSEEQGRTYNEQFF. CDR3 nucleotides: TGTGCCAGCAGTGAAGAACAGGGGCGAACCTACAATGAGCAGTTCTTC. V is TRBV6-1 and J is TRBJ2-1; the match to TRBD1 covers 7 bases. Unmatched junction bases numbered 5, after V lost 1 base and J lost 2 bases. This CDR3 region has 16 residues. Germline loops: CDR1 MNHNS, CDR2 SASEGT.

This chain connects TRBV29-1 to TRBJ2-1, with 12 bases fitting TRBD2. Unmatched junction bases numbered 5, after V lost 4 bases and J lost 7 bases. The length of the CDR3 is 14 residues. CDR1 SQVTM and CDR2 ANQGSEA come from the germline V gene. DNA for the CDR3: TGCAGCGTTGCCCCTAGCGGGGGGGTGAATGAGCAGTTCTTC. Its protein is CSVAPSGGVNEQFF.

J is TRBJ2-2 and V is TRBV7-6; D uncertain. Germline V gene sequence: CDR1 SGHVS, CDR2 FNYEAQ. The V gene lost 6 bases and the J gene lost 1 base, with 15 bases spanning the gap. The CDR3 length is 16 residues. The CDR3 DNA sequence: TGTGCCAGCAGTTTTAGAGGTCGCGGGAACACCGGGGAGCTGTTTTTT. Its translation is CASSFRGRGNTGELFF.

This clone has just a few counts. The chain carries TRBV2 and TRBJ1-1; tentative D call: TRBD1 (6 bases). Looked up from germline, CDR1 is SNHLY and CDR2 is FYNNEI. With 5 bases removed from V and 7 bases from J, the gap between germline ends came to 23 bases. This CDR3 has 16 amino acids. In DNA form, the CDR3 reads TGTGCCAGCAGTCGGCCCAAGGCGGGGGCAAGTGGTGAAGCTTTCTTT. The encoded protein is CASSRPKAGASGEAFF.

The genes are TRBV9 and TRBJ2-2; TRBD1 aligns across 12 bases. V lost 4 bases, J lost 6 bases, and 4 bases stayed unmatched. CDR1 and CDR2 from the germline V gene are SGDLS and YYNGEE. This CDR3 has 15 residues. The CDR3 sequence: CASSPGQGAAGELFF. The CDR3 nucleotides are TGTGCCAGCAGCCCGGGACAGGGGGCAGCCGGGGAGCTGTTTTTT.

The chain carries TRBV7-9 and TRBJ2-3, with TRBD1 matching over 7 bases. The CDR3 loop spans 14 amino acids. Germline values: CDR1 SEHNR, CDR2 FQNEAQ (reference sequence). The V and J ends lost 5 bases and 2 bases, in that order; junction bases with no gene match: 4. CDR3 protein: CASSAGTVTDTQYF. In nucleotides, the CDR3 is TGTGCCAGCAGCGCCGGGACAGTCACAGATACGCAGTATTTT.

This clone was found a few times. Other DNA sequences in this specimen translate into the identical CDR3. The chain has TRBV6-6 and TRBJ1-4, with D unresolved. The CDR3 consists of 13 residues. The ends were cut back, 3 bases at V and 8 bases at J, with 10 bases in the middle. Germline V gene data show CDR1 as MNHNY and CDR2 as SVGAGI (reference sequence). The CDR3 here is CASSYDRTEKLFF. The CDR3 region has the DNA TGTGCCAGCAGTTATGACCGGACCGAAAAACTGTTTTTT.

The rearrangement joins TRBV6-4 to TRBJ1-2; perhaps TRBD1 as D (6 bases). The CDR3 loop spans 14 amino acids. CDR1 and CDR2 (germline): MRHNA, SNTAGT. The V gene lost 6 bases and the J gene lost 1 base, with 12 bases spanning the gap. DNA of the CDR3: TGTGCCAGCAGCCCTACAGGGAATAACTATGGCTACACCTTC. Translated, it gives CASSPTGNNYGYTF.

The chain links TRBV19 to TRBJ2-1, with D perhaps matching TRBD2 (6 bases). CDR3 length: 13 residues. Germline V lookup: CDR1 LNHDA, CDR2 SQIVND (reference sequence). V lost 4 bases and J lost 5, with 9 bases in between. The CDR3 spells CASSKQRDNEQFF. CDR3 DNA: TGTGCCAGTAGTAAGCAGCGGGACAATGAGCAGTTCTTC.

This chain joins TRBV27 and TRBJ1-5; D not certain. Between the trimmed V and J ends, which lost 3 bases and 5 bases, there was a span of 8 bases. The V gene's germline CDR1 is MNHEY and CDR2 SMNVEV (reference sequence). The CDR3 consists of 13 residues. CDR3 region: CASSFSSYQPQHF. CDR3 bases: TGTGCCAGCAGTTTTTCCAGTTATCAGCCCCAGCATTTT.

The CDR3 DNA sequence: TGCAGCGTTGATGCCGGGGAGCAGTACTTC. This gives the protein CSVDAGEQYF. J is TRBJ2-7 and V is TRBV29-1, with unresolved D. Between the trimmed V and J ends, which lost 3 bases and 7 bases, there was a span of 7 bases. CDR3 size: 10 residues. The germline gives CDR1 SQVTM, CDR2 ANQGSEA.

The table lists this clone with a few counts. The chain carries TRBV18 and TRBJ1-4; D not certain. Trimming stripped 3 bases from V and 10 bases from J, with 12 bases between. The CDR3 extends over 13 amino acids. Per the germline V gene, CDR1 is KGHSH and CDR2 is LQKENI. CDR3 in amino acids: CASSPSGVGKLFF. The CDR3 region has the DNA TGTGCCAGCTCACCGTCGGGCGTCGGAAAACTGTTTTTT.

The chain has TRBV15 and TRBJ1-5, with D uncertain. The CDR3 is made up of 13 amino acids. V lost 5 bases to trimming and J lost 4 bases, with 9 bases between them. Per the germline V gene, CDR1 is LNHNV and CDR2 is YYDKDF (reference sequence). CDR3 DNA: TGTGCCACCAGCGTAGGGCCTAATCAGCCCCAGCATTTT. Translation gives CATSVGPNQPQHF.

This clone was recorded once. The chain joins TRBV29-1 to TRBJ1-2; possible D gene TRBD1, 5 bases. Looked up from germline, CDR1 is SQVTM and CDR2 is ANQGSEA. V lost 7 bases, J lost 8 bases, and 23 bases lay in between. The CDR3 spans 14 residues. The CDR3 DNA sequence: TGCAGCGGCCGGGACGGCACCCTAAATGGGGGCTACACCTTC. It is translated as CSGRDGTLNGGYTF.

V and J are TRBV5-6 and TRBJ1-2; no definite D call. Germline V gene sequence: CDR1 SGHDT, CDR2 YYEEEE. The CDR3 has 13 amino acids. V was trimmed by 0 bases and J by 4 bases, leaving 7 bases between them. The CDR3 loop is CASSLAGFYGYTF. CDR3 coding DNA: TGTGCCAGCAGCTTGGCGGGGTTCTATGGCTACACCTTC.

The sample holds a few counts of this clone. The J gene is TRBJ2-7, the V gene TRBV10-3; D is unclear. Trimming shortened V by 2 bases and J by 4 bases, and 15 bases separated the two germline ends. The CDR3 totals 15 residues. Germline V gene lookup returns CDR1 ENHRY and CDR2 SYGVKD. This CDR3 is CAISEGALEGYEQYF. DNA for the CDR3: TGTGCCATCAGTGAGGGAGCCCTAGAAGGGTACGAGCAGTACTTC.

This clone was counted between two and nine times. V is TRBV29-1 and J is TRBJ1-1, with TRBD1 as a possible D gene (5 bases). The V and J ends lost 4 bases and 4 bases respectively, with 10 bases between them. The CDR3 has 12 amino acids. Germline CDR1 SQVTM, CDR2 ANQGSEA. Here the CDR3 DNA reads TGCAGCGTTGTGGGGGATAGCACTGAAGCTTTCTTT. This sequence encodes CSVVGDSTEAFF.

Of note for this clone: The sample carries other DNA sequences with the same CDR3. The rearrangement uses TRBV15 and TRBJ1-5; no firm D call. The CDR3 runs 15 residues. Trimming left V 0 bases short and J 0 bases short, with 6 bases between. Germline V gene sequence: CDR1 LNHNV, CDR2 YYDKDF (reference sequence). This chain's CDR3 is CATSRDGLSNQPQHF. The CDR3 coding sequence is TGTGCCACCAGCAGAGATGGGCTTAGCAATCAGCCCCAGCATTTT. The variable domain in full, with the rest retrieved from reference TRBV15 and TRBJ1-5, is DAMVIQNPRYQVTQFGKPVTLSCSQTLNHNVMYWYQQKSSQAPKLLFHYYDKDFNNEADTPDNFQSRRPNTSFCFLDIRSPGLGDTAMYLCATSRDGLSNQPQHFGDGTRLSIL.

The chain is built from TRBV29-1 and TRBJ1-5, with 7 nucleotides matching TRBD1. This CDR3 is built from 14 residues. J was trimmed by 1 base and V by 8 bases; bases with no gene match: 8. Germline-derived CDR1 and CDR2 are SQVTM and ANQGSEA. CDR3 nucleotide sequence: TGCAGCATAGCGACAGGGACCAGCAATCAGCCCCAGCATTTT. Its protein product is CSIATGTSNQPQHF.

This clone came up a few times. The chain uses TRBV25-1 and TRBJ2-1, with a possible D match to TRBD2 (6 bases). Deletions cut 4 bases from V and 3 bases from J, with 13 bases between. There are 15 residues in the CDR3. The V gene's germline CDR1 is MGHDK and CDR2 SYGVNS. DNA of the CDR3: TGTGCCAGCAGTGGAGGTAGGGAGGTCTACAATGAGCAGTTCTTC. This translates into CASSGGREVYNEQFF.

Here the CDR3 reads CASSLGGPYEQYF. The CDR3 region has the DNA TGCGCCAGCAGCCTAGGGGGACCCTACGAGCAGTACTTC. This chain connects TRBV5-1 to TRBJ2-7, with D possibly matching TRBD1 (6 bases). This CDR3 contains 13 residues. Per the germline V gene, CDR1 is SGHRS and CDR2 is YFSETQ. The germline V and J ends were trimmed by 4 bases and 2 bases, with 10 bases remaining between them.

The gene calls are TRBV2 and TRBJ1-4, with D possibly TRBD1 on 5 matching bases. CDR1 SNHLY and CDR2 FYNNEI come from the germline V gene. V lost 9 bases and J 3 bases, leaving 17 bases between the germline ends. The CDR3 has 15 residues. The CDR3 loop reads CARGGDGTSNEKLFF. In DNA, the CDR3 is TGTGCCAGGGGCGGGGACGGAACATCTAATGAAAAACTGTTTTTT.